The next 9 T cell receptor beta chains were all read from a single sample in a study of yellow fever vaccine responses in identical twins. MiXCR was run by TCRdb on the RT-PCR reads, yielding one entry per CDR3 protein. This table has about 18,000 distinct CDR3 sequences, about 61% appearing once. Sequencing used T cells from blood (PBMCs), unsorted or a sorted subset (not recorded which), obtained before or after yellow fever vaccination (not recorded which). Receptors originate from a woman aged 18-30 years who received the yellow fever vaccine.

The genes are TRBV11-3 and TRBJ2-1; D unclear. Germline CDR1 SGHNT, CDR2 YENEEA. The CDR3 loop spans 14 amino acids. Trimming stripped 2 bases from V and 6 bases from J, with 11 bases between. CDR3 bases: TGTGCCAGCAGCTTATCCCGGGTTTTCAATGAGCAGTTCTTC. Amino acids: CASSLSRVFNEQFF.

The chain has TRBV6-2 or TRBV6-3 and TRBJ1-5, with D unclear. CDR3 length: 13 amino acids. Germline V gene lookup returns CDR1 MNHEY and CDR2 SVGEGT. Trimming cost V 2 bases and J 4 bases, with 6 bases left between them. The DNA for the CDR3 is TGTGCCAGCAGTTACACAGATAATCAGCCCCAGCATTTT. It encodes CASSYTDNQPQHF.

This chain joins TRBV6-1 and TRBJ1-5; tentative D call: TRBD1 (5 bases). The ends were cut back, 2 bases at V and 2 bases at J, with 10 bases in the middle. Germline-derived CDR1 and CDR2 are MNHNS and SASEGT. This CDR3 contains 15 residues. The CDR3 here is CASSELPQGNQPQHF. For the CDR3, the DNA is TGTGCCAGCAGTGAATTACCACAGGGCAATCAGCCCCAGCATTTT.

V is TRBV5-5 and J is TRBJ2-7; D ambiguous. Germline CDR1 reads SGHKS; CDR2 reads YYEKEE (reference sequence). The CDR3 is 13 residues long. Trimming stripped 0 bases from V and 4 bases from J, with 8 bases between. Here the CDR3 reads CASSLDVSYEQYV. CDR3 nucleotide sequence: TGTGCCAGCAGCTTGGATGTGTCTTACGAGCAGTACGTC.

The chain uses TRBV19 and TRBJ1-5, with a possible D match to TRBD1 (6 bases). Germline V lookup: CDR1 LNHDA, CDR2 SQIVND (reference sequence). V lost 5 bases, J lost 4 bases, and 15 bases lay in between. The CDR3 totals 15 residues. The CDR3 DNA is TGTGCCAGTAGTTTTGGGACATCTTTTAATCAGCCCCAGCATTTT. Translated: CASSFGTSFNQPQHF.

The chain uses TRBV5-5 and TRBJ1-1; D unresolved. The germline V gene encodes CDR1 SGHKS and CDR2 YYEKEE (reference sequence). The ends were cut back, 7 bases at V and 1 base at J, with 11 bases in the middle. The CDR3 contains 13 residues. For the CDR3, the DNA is TGTGCCAGCTGTGGGGAGGGGAACACTGAAGCTTTCTTT. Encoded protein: CASCGEGNTEAFF.

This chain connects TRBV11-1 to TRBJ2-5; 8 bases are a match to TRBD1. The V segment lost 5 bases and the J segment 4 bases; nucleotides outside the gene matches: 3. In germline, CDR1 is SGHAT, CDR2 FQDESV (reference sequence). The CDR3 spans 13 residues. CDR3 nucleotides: TGTGCCAGCAGCCGAGGACAGGGAGAGACCCAGTACTTC. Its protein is CASSRGQGETQYF.

The DNA of the CDR3 is TGTGCCAGCAGTTACTCAGCTGTCTACAATGAGCAGTTCTTC. Translation: CASSYSAVYNEQFF. V is TRBV6-5 and J is TRBJ2-1; D remains ambiguous. V shed 0 bases and J shed 3 bases, with 6 bases lying between them. CDR1 is MNHEY and CDR2 is SVGAGI in the germline V gene. The CDR3 runs 14 residues.

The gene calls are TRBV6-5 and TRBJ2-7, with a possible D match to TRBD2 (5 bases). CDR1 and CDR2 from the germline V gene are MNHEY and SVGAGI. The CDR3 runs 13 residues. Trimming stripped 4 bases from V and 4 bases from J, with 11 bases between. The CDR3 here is CASSFLLGYEQYF. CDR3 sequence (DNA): TGTGCCAGCAGTTTCCTACTAGGTTACGAGCAGTACTTC.